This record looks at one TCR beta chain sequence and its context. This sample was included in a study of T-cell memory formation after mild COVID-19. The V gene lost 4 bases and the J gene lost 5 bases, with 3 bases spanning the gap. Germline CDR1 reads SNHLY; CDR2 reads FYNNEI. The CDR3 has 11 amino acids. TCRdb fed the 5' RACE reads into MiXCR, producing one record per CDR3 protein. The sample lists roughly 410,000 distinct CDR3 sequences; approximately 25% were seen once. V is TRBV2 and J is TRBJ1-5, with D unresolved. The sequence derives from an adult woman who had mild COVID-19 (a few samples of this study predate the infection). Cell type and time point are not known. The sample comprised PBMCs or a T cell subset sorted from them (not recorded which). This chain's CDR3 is CASSVDQPQHF. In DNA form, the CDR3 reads TGTGCCAGCAGTGTGGATCAGCCCCAGCATTTT.